The clone carrying this TCR beta chain was picked up many times. The entry originates in a study of T cells in Graves' hyperthyroidism and ophthalmopathy. It was considered stable Graves' hyperthyroidism when ophthalmopathy did not progress within 18 months. V was trimmed by 7 bases and J by 6 bases, leaving 13 bases between them. CDR1 is SNHLY and CDR2 is FYNNEI in the germline V gene. The CDR3 totals 13 residues. Authors of the study amplified TCR beta CDR3 regions from RNA transcripts. In the first-round RT-PCR of the TCR CDR3, the HTBI primer set was used. Via MiXCR, TCRdb re-called the multiplex PCR reads, giving one row per CDR3 protein. In the table there are about 500,000 distinct CDR3 sequences, around 15% of which are singletons.

V and J are TRBV2 and TRBJ1-5; D call uncertain. The clonotype comes from a woman between 18 and 29 years old with Graves' hyperthyroidism. Source material: blood. The CDR3 here is CASTETWGQPQHF. The CDR3 DNA is TGTGCCAGCACCGAGACCTGGGGTCAGCCCCAGCATTTT.